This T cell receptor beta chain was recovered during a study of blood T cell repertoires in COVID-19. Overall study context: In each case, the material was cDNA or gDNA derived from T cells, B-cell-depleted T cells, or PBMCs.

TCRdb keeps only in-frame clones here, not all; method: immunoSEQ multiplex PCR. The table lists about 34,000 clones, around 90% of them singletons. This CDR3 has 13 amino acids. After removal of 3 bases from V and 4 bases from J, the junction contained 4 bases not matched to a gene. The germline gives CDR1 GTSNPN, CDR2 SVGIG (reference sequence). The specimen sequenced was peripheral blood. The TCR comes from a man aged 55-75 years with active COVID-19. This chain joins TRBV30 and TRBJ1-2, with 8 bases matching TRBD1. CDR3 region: CAWSRDRPYGYTF. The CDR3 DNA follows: TGTGCCTGGAGCCGGGACAGGCCCTATGGCTACACCTTC.